The clone carrying this T cell receptor beta chain has a handful of counts. As yet, its antigen is unknown. TCRdb itself ran the reads through MiXCR, one entry per CDR3 protein. Of hundreds of thousands of distinct CDR3 sequences in the sample, 25% to 35% were seen once. This sample is drawn from a study of T cell repertoires in cytomegalovirus infection. Across the whole study: The authors used CMV epitopes that were HLA-C-restricted (recently identified) and HLA-B-restricted (well studied). The public TCR beta signatures pointed to both CMV infection and matching HLA type.

Germline CDR1 and CDR2: LGHNT and FRNRAP. CDR3 length: 19 residues. Trimming left V 1 base short and J 0 bases short, with 16 bases between. General observations from the study: Individuals carrying CMV plus the relevant HLA were identified by cumulative frequency of public TCR beta families. There were HLA-C-restricted CMV-specific TCR beta clonotypes dominating the ex vivo response.

V and J are TRBV12-5 and TRBJ1-6; TRBD1 might be the D (5 bases). The sample was cultured PBMCs, taken from culture after CMV antigen stimulation. This receptor was obtained from a human donor in good health (CMV status not recorded). Some clones in this sample may be carry-over from other donors' samples. CDR3 sequence (DNA): TGTGCTAGTGGTTTGGAAATCACGGGGGAGAGCTCCTATAATTCACCCCTCCACTTT. This gives the protein CASGLEITGESSYNSPLHF.